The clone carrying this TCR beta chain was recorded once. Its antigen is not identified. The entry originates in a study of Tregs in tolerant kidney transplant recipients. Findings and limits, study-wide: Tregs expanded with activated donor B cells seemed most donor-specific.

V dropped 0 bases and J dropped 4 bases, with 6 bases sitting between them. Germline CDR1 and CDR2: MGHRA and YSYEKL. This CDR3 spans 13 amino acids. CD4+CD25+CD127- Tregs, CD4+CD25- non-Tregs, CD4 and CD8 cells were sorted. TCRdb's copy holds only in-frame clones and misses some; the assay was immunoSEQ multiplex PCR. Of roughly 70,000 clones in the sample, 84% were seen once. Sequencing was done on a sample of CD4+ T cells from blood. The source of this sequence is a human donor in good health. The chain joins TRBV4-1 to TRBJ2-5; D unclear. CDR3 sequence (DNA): TGCGCCAGCAGCCAAGAACCACGAGAGACCCAGTACTTC. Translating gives CASSQEPRETQYF.